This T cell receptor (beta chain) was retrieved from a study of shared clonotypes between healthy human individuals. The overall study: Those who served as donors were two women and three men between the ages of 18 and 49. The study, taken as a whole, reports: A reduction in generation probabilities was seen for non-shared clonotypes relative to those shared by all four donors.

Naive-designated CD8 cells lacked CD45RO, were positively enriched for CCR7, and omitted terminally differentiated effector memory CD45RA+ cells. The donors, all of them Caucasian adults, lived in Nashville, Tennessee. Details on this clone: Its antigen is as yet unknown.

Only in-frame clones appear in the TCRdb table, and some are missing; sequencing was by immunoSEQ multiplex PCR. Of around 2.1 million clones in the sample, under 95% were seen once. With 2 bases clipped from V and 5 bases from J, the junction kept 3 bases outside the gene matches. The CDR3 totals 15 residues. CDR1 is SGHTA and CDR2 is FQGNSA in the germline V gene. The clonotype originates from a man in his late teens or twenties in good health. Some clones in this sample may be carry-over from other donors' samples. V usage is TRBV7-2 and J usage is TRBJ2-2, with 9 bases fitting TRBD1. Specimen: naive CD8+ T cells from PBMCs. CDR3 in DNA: TGTGCCAGCAGCTTATGGGACAGGGTTACCGGGGAGCTGTTTTTT. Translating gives CASSLWDRVTGELFF.